The 29 T cell receptor beta chains presented below share a single source sample, sequenced in a study of blood T cell repertoires in COVID-19. The assay was immunoSEQ multiplex PCR, and TCRdb's table has in-frame clones only and misses some. The sample lists roughly 20,000 clones; approximately 88% were seen once. Sequencing used peripheral blood. These receptors were taken from a human donor in a cohort sampled during active COVID-19.

The chain has TRBV30 and TRBJ1-1; D gene ambiguous. From germline, CDR1 is GTSNPN and CDR2 SVGIG (reference sequence). This CDR3 spans 11 amino acids. Trimming left V 2 bases short and J 7 bases short, with 8 bases between. CDR3 in DNA: TGTGCCTGGAGTTCCAGGATTGAAGCTTTCTTT. It specifies CAWSSRIEAFF.

V is TRBV21-1 and J is TRBJ1-5. TRBV21-1 is marked as a pseudogene. CDR3 length: 15 amino acids. The CDR3 DNA reads as TGTGCCAGCAGCAAATCCCGGCAGACGGGTCAGCCCCAGCATTTT. This sequence encodes CASSKSRQTGQPQHF.

About this clone: Other DNA variants within this sample encode the same CDR3. V is TRBV5-6 and J is TRBJ2-7, with 11 nucleotides matching TRBD1. The CDR3 has 13 residues. From germline, CDR1 is SGHDT and CDR2 YYEEEE. V lost 4 bases and J lost 8; bases outside the gene matches: 5. The CDR3 loop is CASSGQGAVQQYF. The CDR3 region has the DNA TGTGCCAGCAGCGGACAGGGGGCGGTTCAGCAGTACTTC.

CDR3 sequence: CASSRGQGAVDEQYF. The CDR3 region has the DNA TGCGCCAGCAGCAGGGGACAGGGCGCGGTGGACGAGCAGTACTTC. The chain combines TRBV5-1 with TRBJ2-7, with 9 bases matching TRBD1. V lost 4 bases, J lost 5 bases, and 10 bases stayed unmatched. Germline V lookup: CDR1 SGHRS, CDR2 YFSETQ. This CDR3 spans 15 amino acids.

This chain connects TRBV5-6 to TRBJ2-7, with 13 positions matching TRBD2. The trim removed 3 bases at V and 5 bases at J, leaving 5 bases unmatched. CDR1 is SGHDT, CDR2 YYEEEE, per germline. The CDR3 loop spans 15 amino acids. CDR3 nucleotides: TGTGCCAGCAGCTGGGGGGGACTAGCGGGAAACGAGCAGTACTTC. Translation gives CASSWGGLAGNEQYF.

This clone was counted only a few times. This chain joins TRBV18 and TRBJ1-1, with D tentatively TRBD1 (5 bases). Germline lookup yields CDR1 KGHSH and CDR2 LQKENI. The CDR3 spans 14 residues. The V and J ends lost 1 base and 7 bases respectively, with 13 bases between them. The CDR3 DNA is TGTGCCAGCTCACCACTTTTCGACAGCCTTGAAGCTTTCTTT. This codes for CASSPLFDSLEAFF.

V usage is TRBV5-1 and J usage is TRBJ1-2; D is possibly TRBD1 (6 bases). Per the germline V gene, CDR1 is SGHRS and CDR2 is YFSETQ. The length of the CDR3 is 13 residues. Trimming removed 5 bases from V and 3 bases from J, with 11 bases in between. CDR3 sequence (DNA): TGCGCCAGCAGACGGGGGGCGGACTATGGCTACACCTTC. Amino acids: CASRRGADYGYTF.

The chain carries TRBV28 and TRBJ2-1, with 10 bases aligning to TRBD1. The CDR3 loop spans 14 amino acids. J gave up 2 bases and V 6 bases, and 1 base lay outside the gene matches. In germline, CDR1 is MDHEN, CDR2 SYDVKM. In DNA form, the CDR3 reads TGTGCCAGCAGCGGACAGGGGGCCTACAATGAGCAGTTCTTC. Its protein product is CASSGQGAYNEQFF.

The J gene is TRBJ1-4, the V gene TRBV14; 8 bases match TRBD1. After removal of 2 bases from V and 6 bases from J, the junction contained 8 bases not matched to a gene. CDR1 and CDR2 (germline): SGHDN, FVKESK. This CDR3 is 16 amino acids long. CDR3 DNA sequence: TGTGCCAGCAGCCAACACCGGGACAGGATCGATGAAAAACTGTTTTTT. This codes for CASSQHRDRIDEKLFF.

The chain joins TRBV28 to TRBJ2-3; D gene uncertain. Germline V gives CDR1 MDHEN, CDR2 SYDVKM. The length of the CDR3 is 14 residues. Trimming pared 6 bases from V and 2 bases from J, leaving 12 bases between. CDR3 nucleotides: TGTGCCAGCAGCCCCATTCACTACACAGATACGCAGTATTTT. It is translated as CASSPIHYTDTQYF.

The CDR3 loop reads CASSLVSTEAFF. CDR3 in DNA: TGTGCCAGCAGCTTAGTCAGCACTGAAGCTTTCTTT. The genes are TRBV7-9 and TRBJ1-1; no firm D call. V lost 1 base and J lost 4, with 4 bases in between. The CDR3 has 12 residues. CDR1 SEHNR and CDR2 FQNEAQ come from the germline V gene (reference sequence).

This chain's CDR3 is CASSPPGGVDEKLFF. The CDR3 DNA reads as TGTGCCAGCAGTCCTCCCGGGGGGGTTGATGAAAAACTGTTTTTT. This chain uses TRBV28 with TRBJ1-4; possible D gene TRBD1, 5 bases. Germline assignment: CDR1 MDHEN and CDR2 SYDVKM. The CDR3 loop spans 15 amino acids. Trimming removed 5 bases from V and 6 bases from J, with 16 bases in between.

V gene TRBV30 combines with J gene TRBJ2-7, with 9 bases fitting TRBD2. V was pared by 4 bases and J by 7 bases, with 2 bases of the junction left unmatched. Germline V gene lookup returns CDR1 GTSNPN and CDR2 SVGIG (reference sequence). The CDR3 length is 11 residues. CDR3 region: CAWTLAGEQYF. The CDR3 coding sequence is TGTGCCTGGACCCTAGCGGGGGAGCAGTACTTC. Full variable domain (missing parts from reference TRBV30 and TRBJ2-7): SQTIHQWPATLVQPVGSPLSLECTVEGTSNPNLYWYRQAAGRGLQLLFYSVGIGQISSEVPQNLSASRPQDRQFILSSKKLLLSDSGFYLCAWTLAGEQYFGPGTRLTVT.

The chain uses TRBV5-4 and TRBJ1-1; a weak D match, TRBD1 (5 bases). The CDR3 has 14 amino acids. CDR1 is SGHNT and CDR2 is YYREEE in the germline V gene (reference sequence). Trimming removed 2 bases at V and 4 bases at J, with 12 bases between. The CDR3 DNA is TGTGCCAGCAGCTTAGGGAGGGACTTCACTGAAGCTTTCTTT. Translation gives CASSLGRDFTEAFF.

The chain couples TRBV18 to TRBJ2-5; possible D gene TRBD1, 5 bases. Germline V gene sequence: CDR1 KGHSH, CDR2 LQKENI. This CDR3 comprises 15 residues. The germline V and J ends were trimmed by 3 bases and 3 bases, with 14 bases remaining between them. The CDR3: CASSPSSGWKETQYF. The CDR3 nucleotides read TGTGCCAGCTCACCCTCATCAGGGTGGAAAGAGACCCAGTACTTC.

The V call is TRBV30, the J call TRBJ2-3, with D possibly matching TRBD1 (6 bases). Germline V gives CDR1 GTSNPN, CDR2 SVGIG (reference sequence). The CDR3 has 14 residues. Trimming took 5 bases from V and 6 from J, leaving 18 bases between them. The DNA of the CDR3 is TGTGCCTGGTCGGGGACAATGAGATCTGATACGCAGTATTTT. Protein product: CAWSGTMRSDTQYF.

V usage is TRBV6-5 and J usage is TRBJ1-3, with TRBD1 as a possible D gene (5 bases). This CDR3 spans 14 amino acids. Germline V CDR1 and CDR2: MNHEY, SVGAGI. V dropped 6 bases and J dropped 2 bases, with 11 bases sitting between them. The CDR3 here is CASSQGITGNTIYF. In DNA form, the CDR3 reads TGTGCCAGCAGCCAGGGTATAACTGGAAACACCATATATTTT.

The rearrangement links TRBV29-1 to TRBJ1-2; D not certain. Germline CDR1 and CDR2: SQVTM and ANQGSEA. Trimming took off 7 bases at V and 6 bases at J, with 12 bases between the two ends. The CDR3 consists of 11 residues. CDR3 protein: CSAEGLHGYTF. CDR3 nucleotides: TGCAGCGCTGAGGGCCTCCATGGCTACACCTTC.

Notes on this clone: The same CDR3 arises from other DNA sequences in this sample as well. CDR3 coding DNA: TGTGCCAGCAGTTTGGGGGGAAACACTGAAGCTTTCTTT. Its translation: CASSLGGNTEAFF. The V gene is TRBV6-5, the J gene TRBJ1-1; tentatively, D is TRBD1 (5 bases). In germline, CDR1 is MNHEY, CDR2 SVGAGI. V was clipped by 4 bases and J by 2 bases, with 8 bases between them. The CDR3 sequence is 13 residues long.

The rearrangement joins TRBV10-1 to TRBJ1-1, with D possibly matching TRBD1 (5 bases). Germline lookup yields CDR1 WNHNN and CDR2 SYGVQD (reference sequence). The length of the CDR3 is 13 residues. Trimming took 6 bases from V and 5 from J, leaving 13 bases between them. CDR3 sequence: CASSKGLGTEAFF. The DNA for the CDR3 is TGCGCCAGCAGCAAGGGACTAGGGACTGAAGCTTTCTTT.

The CDR3 here is CASSPMGDREGDTQYF. CDR3 nucleotides: TGTGCCAGCAGTCCTATGGGGGACAGGGAAGGCGATACGCAGTATTTT. The chain has TRBV28 and TRBJ2-3; 9 positions agree with TRBD1. With V trimmed by 5 bases and J by 6 bases, 12 bases remained unmatched. There are 16 residues in the CDR3. Per germline, CDR1 MDHEN and CDR2 SYDVKM. The variable domain in full, with the rest retrieved from reference TRBV28 and TRBJ2-3, is DVKVTQSSRYLVKRTGEKVFLECVQDMDHENMFWYRQDPGLGLRLIYFSYDVKMKEKGDIPEGYSVSREKKERFSLILESASTNQTSMYLCASSPMGDREGDTQYFGPGTRLTVL.

This rearrangement joins TRBV19 to TRBJ1-1; D remains unclear. The length of the CDR3 is 13 residues. Germline V gene data show CDR1 as LNHDA and CDR2 as SQIVND (reference sequence). V was pared by 3 bases and J by 5 bases, with 10 bases between. CDR3 amino acids: CASSMSGQTEAFF. For the CDR3, the DNA is TGTGCCAGTAGTATGTCAGGCCAAACTGAAGCTTTCTTT.

This clone turned up a few times. The V gene is TRBV5-1, the J gene TRBJ2-1; possibly TRBD2 for D (6 bases). With 0 bases removed from V and 7 bases from J, the gap between germline ends came to 11 bases. Germline V gene lookup returns CDR1 SGHRS and CDR2 YFSETQ. The CDR3 is made up of 14 amino acids. The CDR3 nucleotides read TGCGCCAGCAGCTTGGACGGGAGTGTAAATGAGCAGTTCTTC. It is translated as CASSLDGSVNEQFF.

The V call is TRBV28, the J call TRBJ1-4, with 10 bases fitting TRBD1. Germline CDR1 and CDR2: MDHEN and SYDVKM. Trimming at V came to 4 bases and at J to 6 bases, leaving 8 bases not matched to a gene. The CDR3 totals 16 residues. CDR3 sequence (DNA): TGTGCCAGCAGTTACGGCGGAGGGACAGGGGATGAAAAACTGTTTTTT. Translating it yields CASSYGGGTGDEKLFF.

The chain has TRBV28 and TRBJ2-7; D remains unclear. This CDR3 region has 13 residues. V was shortened by 3 bases and J by 1 base, with 7 bases between the two germline ends. Germline V gene lookup returns CDR1 MDHEN and CDR2 SYDVKM. CDR3 sequence reads: CASSFSSSYEQYF. DNA for the CDR3: TGTGCCAGCAGTTTTTCCAGTTCCTACGAGCAGTACTTC.

Only a few counts were recorded for this clone. The rearrangement joins TRBV4-1 to TRBJ2-3; 8 bases align to TRBD1. V shed 6 bases and J 4 bases; nucleotides not matched to a gene: 12. Germline assignment: CDR1 MGHRA and CDR2 YSYEKL. CDR3 size: 16 residues. CDR3 nucleotide sequence: TGCGCCAGCAGGGAATCAGGGGGCGCAGTATCAGATACGCAGTATTTT. Translated: CASRESGGAVSDTQYF.

This clone was detected once. The chain has TRBV28 and TRBJ1-2, with D unclear. This CDR3 comprises 12 residues. V gave up 4 bases and J gave up 4 bases, with 7 bases separating them. Germline CDR1 is MDHEN and CDR2 is SYDVKM. CDR3 region: CASSWRSYGYTF. The CDR3 DNA reads as TGTGCCAGCAGTTGGAGATCCTATGGCTACACCTTC.

The genes are TRBV2 and TRBJ2-7; the D gene is possibly TRBD2 (5 bases). The CDR3 is 12 amino acids. Per the germline V gene, CDR1 is SNHLY and CDR2 is FYNNEI. Trimming pared 7 bases from V and 6 bases from J, leaving 13 bases between. This chain's CDR3 is CASTQNRGEQYF. The CDR3 coding sequence is TGTGCCAGCACCCAGAACCGGGGCGAGCAGTACTTC.

This clone was counted a few times. The V gene is TRBV27, the J gene TRBJ1-2, with TRBD1 matching 7 bases. V was pared by 9 bases and J by 6 bases, with 10 bases of the junction left unmatched. The CDR3 extends over 13 amino acids. Per the germline V gene, CDR1 is MNHEY and CDR2 is SMNVEV (reference sequence). CDR3 nucleotides: TGTGCCAGTCGTCCGACAGGGTCGGATGGCTACACCTTC. Its protein is CASRPTGSDGYTF.